This T cell receptor beta chain was recovered during a study of OX40 agonist ivuxolimab in advanced cancers. Sequenced by immunoSEQ multiplex PCR; TCRdb stores in-frame clones only, minus some. The top ten hold roughly 1.3% of the sample, which has fewer than 90,000 clones, about 85% seen once. Trimming shortened V by 6 bases and J by 5 bases, and 20 bases separated the two germline ends. Germline lookup yields CDR1 MNHNY and CDR2 SVGAGI (reference sequence). This CDR3 is 15 amino acids long. V is TRBV6-6 and J is TRBJ2-7; possibly TRBD1 for D (6 bases). Here the sequenced sample was CD4+ or CD8+ T cells sorted from blood, taken in a trial of the OX40 agonist ivuxolimab. The sequence came from an adult with an advanced solid tumor such as melanoma, head and neck, liver or kidney cancer. The CDR3 region has the DNA TGTGCCAGCAGCCCGGGACACGGTTCCGGAGACGAGCAGTACTTC. It encodes CASSPGHGSGDEQYF.